This T cell receptor (beta chain) was observed in a study of cytomegalovirus exposure and HLA in healthy donors. As for this clone: Its matching antigen is unknown.

Germline assignment: CDR1 LGHNA and CDR2 YNFKEQ. The CDR3 covers 18 residues. V was shortened by 1 base and J by 4 bases, with 22 bases between the two germline ends. Study-wide points: Analyses of presence and absence presupposed an approximately uniform sequencing depth across donors. In a later analysis, at a false discovery rate of 0.05, fewer than 20,000 TCR beta sequences matched HLA alleles.

The primer mix had 60 Vbeta and 13 Jbeta primers. Under the authors' procedure: Among the unique TCR beta chains that a later analysis counted, 75 million to 85 million in all, roughly 10 million were shared. TCRdb's copy holds only in-frame clones and misses some; the assay was immunoSEQ multiplex PCR. The V and J calls and the clone size are those of that table, but D and trimming were determined from the DNA. Among about 89,000 clones listed, approximately 80% were seen once. The clonotype was recovered from a man under 40 in good health and CMV-seronegative. This chain links TRBV4-2 with TRBJ1-2; a weak D match, TRBD1 (6 bases). Source material: PBMCs. In nucleotides, the CDR3 is TGTGCCAGCAGCCAAGCTGAGCTCGGCAGGGGCGCGTTCTATGGCTACACCTTC. Translation: CASSQAELGRGAFYGYTF.